This T cell receptor (beta chain) was retrieved from a study of beta chain features in type 1 diabetes. About the study: Age, gender and cell yields were alike across patients and healthy donors. The study, taken as a whole, reports: Among patients, naive, central memory and Treg TCRB repertoires appeared more similar than among healthy donors. Equally in patients and controls, PCR might preferentially amplify shorter templates.

Notes on this clone: The antigen remains undetermined.

This CDR3 spans 12 amino acids. Germline V gene lookup returns CDR1 MGHRA and CDR2 YSYEKL. V shed 5 bases and J shed 1 base, with 5 bases lying between them. Sorting based on CD45RO/CCR7/CD25/CD127/CD95/CD27 separated CD4+ naive, central memory, regulatory and stem cell-like memory cells. The whole isolated RNA underwent reverse transcription, so sequencing captured expressed TCRB transcripts. Produced via immunoSEQ multiplex PCR; TCRdb's table is partial and in-frame only. The sample comprises just over 600,000 clones, 15% of which are singletons, and about 0.097% rests with the top ten. Source material: naive CD4+ T cells from blood. The clonotype comes from a man aged 18 to 29 in good health. The chain carries TRBV4-1 and TRBJ1-2; no firm D call. CDR3 region: CASSGYNYGYTF. CDR3 DNA: TGCGCCAGCAGCGGATATAACTATGGCTACACCTTC.